A selection of T cell receptor beta chains follows, all from one sample in a study of blood T cell repertoires in COVID-19. Method: immunoSEQ multiplex PCR; TCRdb's copy keeps in-frame clones and lacks some. The data show approximately 460,000 clones, 89% seen once. Sequencing used peripheral blood. Receptors were obtained from a young man with COVID-19, enrolled during active disease. Each CDR3 is given without its conserved first and last residue. Fields, in order: V gene, clone size, D gene, CDR3 protein. D genes are given only for firm matches. Where a row states a size, it is once, few, many or the class of an expanded clone; other rows omit it.

V gene: TRBV25-1
clone size: NA
D gene: NA
CDR3 protein: ASSGARGRGVQETQY

V gene: TRBV6-5
clone size: once
D gene: TRBD1
CDR3 protein: ASSYQGANYGYT

V gene: TRBV3-1/TRBV3-2
clone size: once
D gene: NA
CDR3 protein: ASSQYGTIREETQY

V gene: TRBV30
clone size: NA
D gene: NA
CDR3 protein: AWAGSFITEAF

V gene: TRBV10-2
clone size: NA
D gene: TRBD2
CDR3 protein: ASSAVRSGRGTGELF

V gene: TRBV28
clone size: NA
D gene: NA
CDR3 protein: ASSFPPPTGYEQY

V gene: TRBV11-2
clone size: NA
D gene: NA
CDR3 protein: ASSLARIAKNIQY

V gene: TRBV5-4
clone size: NA
D gene: TRBD1
CDR3 protein: AGRTGTATFDGYT

V gene: TRBV5-6
clone size: NA
D gene: NA
CDR3 protein: ASSPTNGGTDTQY

V gene: TRBV7-9
clone size: NA
D gene: TRBD1
CDR3 protein: ASSLGQAGANVLT

V gene: TRBV2
clone size: NA
D gene: NA
CDR3 protein: ASRGGAHYEQY

V gene: TRBV7-2
clone size: NA
D gene: NA
CDR3 protein: ASSSLYSNQPQH

V gene: TRBV15
clone size: NA
D gene: NA
CDR3 protein: ATSPGYSSYNEQF

V gene: TRBV7-9
clone size: NA
D gene: TRBD1
CDR3 protein: ASSIPGTGDEKLF

V gene: TRBV5-6
clone size: NA
D gene: TRBD2
CDR3 protein: ASSSSGASYNEQF

V gene: TRBV10-3
clone size: NA
D gene: TRBD2
CDR3 protein: AIRTGGPTDTQY

V gene: TRBV27
clone size: NA
D gene: NA
CDR3 protein: ASSSDFNEQY

V gene: TRBV7-9
clone size: NA
D gene: TRBD2
CDR3 protein: ASSTEKLAGDTDTQY

V gene: TRBV7-8
clone size: NA
D gene: NA
CDR3 protein: ASSLAQGGQPQH

V gene: TRBV3-1/TRBV3-2
clone size: NA
D gene: TRBD2
CDR3 protein: ASSQGGLAGRETQY

V gene: TRBV5-8
clone size: NA
D gene: NA
CDR3 protein: ARAIGANNEQF

V gene: TRBV19
clone size: NA
D gene: TRBD2
CDR3 protein: ASSRTSGYQETQY